Below are 16 T cell receptor beta chains sequenced from a single sample in a study of blood T cell repertoires in COVID-19. TCRdb keeps only in-frame clones here, not all; method: immunoSEQ multiplex PCR. The data hold about 240,000 clones, with about nine tenths observed a single time. What was sequenced was PBMCs or T cells enriched from blood (not recorded which). These receptor sequences come from a woman in her thirties with acute COVID-19.

The CDR3 reads CAISEQGKDEKLFF. The CDR3 coding sequence is TGTGCCATCAGTGAACAGGGAAAAGATGAAAAACTGTTTTTT. The chain joins TRBV10-3 to TRBJ1-4, with TRBD1 as a possible D gene (6 bases). CDR3 size: 14 residues. The V and J ends lost 3 bases and 6 bases respectively, with 11 bases between them. CDR1 ENHRY and CDR2 SYGVKD come from the germline V gene.

This clone was observed a handful of times. The genes are TRBV30 and TRBJ2-2; 7 bases agree with TRBD2. The trim removed 8 bases at V and 4 bases at J, leaving 16 bases unmatched. Germline V gene data show CDR1 as GTSNPN and CDR2 as SVGIG (reference sequence). The CDR3 has 16 amino acids. Written as DNA, the CDR3 is TGTGCCCGGACGACAGCGGGGCGCGTTGGCACCGGGGAGCTGTTTTTT. Amino acids: CARTTAGRVGTGELFF.

The chain is built from TRBV6-5 and TRBJ2-1, with D possibly being TRBD1 (6 bases). Trimming left V 6 bases short and J 9 bases short, with 18 bases between. CDR1 and CDR2 from the germline V gene are MNHEY and SVGAGI. This CDR3 region has 14 residues. Written as DNA, the CDR3 is TGTGCCAGCAGACTGGGCCTTGAAGGGGGTGAGCAGTTCTTC. It is translated as CASRLGLEGGEQFF.

The gene calls are TRBV6-2 or TRBV6-3 and TRBJ2-7; 10 bases line up with TRBD2. Germline CDR1 MNHEY, CDR2 SVGEGT. Trimming at V came to 2 bases and at J to 3 bases, leaving 7 bases not matched to a gene. This CDR3 comprises 16 residues. CDR3: CASSYQRGGGFYEQYF. The CDR3 coding sequence is TGTGCCAGCAGTTACCAGCGGGGGGGTGGCTTCTACGAGCAGTACTTC.

The gene calls are TRBV7-9 and TRBJ2-1, with 13 bases that match TRBD2. J gave up 5 bases and V 6 bases, and 10 bases lay outside the gene matches. This CDR3 spans 17 amino acids. The germline CDR1 and CDR2 sequences are SEHNR and FQNEAQ (reference sequence). The CDR3 loop is CASSGTSGGAGNNEQFF. DNA of the CDR3: TGTGCCAGCAGTGGTACTAGCGGGGGGGCAGGAAACAATGAGCAGTTCTTC. Full variable domain (remainder filled in from reference TRBV7-9 and TRBJ2-1): DTGVSQNPRHKITKRGQNVTFRCDPISEHNRLYWYRQTLGQGPEFLTYFQNEAQLEKSRLLSDRFSAERPKGSFSTLEIQRTEQGDSAMYLCASSGTSGGAGNNEQFFGPGTRLTVL.

This sequence joins TRBV6-1 and TRBJ1-1, with a possible D match to TRBD1 (5 bases). The CDR3 length is 13 residues. Trimming left V 2 bases short and J 7 bases short, with 11 bases between. Germline V lookup: CDR1 MNHNS, CDR2 SASEGT. In DNA form, the CDR3 reads TGTGCCAGCAGTGAATTAATGGGGGGTGAAGCTTTCTTT. It is translated as CASSELMGGEAFF.

The V call is TRBV11-2, the J call TRBJ2-7; 13 bases agree with TRBD2. Losses at the gene ends were 5 bases for V and 2 bases for J; bases not matched to a gene: 6. The CDR3 is 16 residues long. Germline values: CDR1 SGHAT, CDR2 FQNNGV. CDR3 loop: CASSHGTSGIPYEQYF. The CDR3 DNA reads as TGTGCCAGCAGCCACGGGACTAGCGGGATTCCCTACGAGCAGTACTTC.

The chain couples TRBV14 to TRBJ1-1; no definite D call. The CDR3 covers 11 residues. Germline V CDR1 and CDR2: SGHDN, FVKESK. The V gene lost 5 bases and the J gene lost 8 bases, with 9 bases spanning the gap. CDR3 loop: CASSGPGEAFF. The CDR3, as DNA: TGTGCCAGCAGCGGGCCGGGAGAAGCTTTCTTT.

Written as DNA, the CDR3 is TGTGCCAGTAGTCCAGGGGATGCCTACGAGCAGTACTTC. Protein: CASSPGDAYEQYF. The chain recombines TRBV19 with TRBJ2-7; a possible D gene is TRBD1 (6 bases). V was trimmed by 5 bases and J by 2 bases, leaving 10 bases between them. This CDR3 has 13 amino acids. CDR1 LNHDA and CDR2 SQIVND come from the germline V gene (reference sequence).

This chain joins TRBV24-1 and TRBJ1-5; D may be TRBD1 (6 bases). The ends were cut back, 7 bases at V and 5 bases at J, with 11 bases in the middle. The length of the CDR3 is 13 residues. Per germline, CDR1 KGHDR and CDR2 SFDVKD. The CDR3 DNA reads TGTGCCACCAGCAGGGGTTTGGATCAGCCCCAGCATTTT. Translating it yields CATSRGLDQPQHF.

This clone was observed once. J is TRBJ2-7 and V is TRBV5-4; 9 bases are shared with TRBD1. The CDR3 has 15 amino acids. Germline V gene data show CDR1 as SGHNT and CDR2 as YYREEE (reference sequence). V was pared by 4 bases and J by 0 bases, with 5 bases of the junction left unmatched. As DNA, the CDR3 is TGTGCCAGCAGCACTGGGACAGGGAGCTCCTACGAGCAGTACTTC. Its translation is CASSTGTGSSYEQYF.

The sample holds one count of this clone. This chain uses TRBV2 with TRBJ2-5; TRBD1 is a possible D gene (6 bases). V shed 8 bases and J shed 4 bases, with 11 bases lying between them. The CDR3 extends over 12 amino acids. CDR1 is SNHLY, CDR2 FYNNEI, per germline. CDR3 in DNA: TGTGCCAGCGCACAGGGTGGAGAGACCCAGTACTTC. Its translation: CASAQGGETQYF.

This chain joins TRBV11-2 and TRBJ2-7; TRBD1 is a possible D gene (6 bases). Trimming shortened V by 1 base and J by 0 bases, and 22 bases separated the two germline ends. This CDR3 spans 19 amino acids. The germline V gene has CDR1 SGHAT and CDR2 FQNNGV. The CDR3, as DNA: TGTGCCAGCAGCTTAGGAGCAGGGACAAGGATCTTAAGCTCCTACGAGCAGTACTTC. It codes for CASSLGAGTRILSSYEQYF.

This clone has a single count. The chain links TRBV7-6 to TRBJ2-1; 10 positions match TRBD1. CDR1 and CDR2 from the germline V gene are SGHVS and FNYEAQ. The CDR3 consists of 16 residues. The V segment lost 1 base and the J segment 7 bases; nucleotides outside the gene matches: 7. The CDR3 DNA reads TGTGCCAGCAGCTTAGTATGGGACAGGGGCGGAAATGAGCAGTTCTTC. It is translated as CASSLVWDRGGNEQFF.

The chain is built from TRBV5-1 and TRBJ2-7; 7 positions match TRBD1. Per germline, CDR1 SGHRS and CDR2 YFSETQ. Trimming at V came to 3 bases and at J to 5 bases, leaving 5 bases not matched to a gene. This CDR3 region has 13 residues. The chain's CDR3 is CASSSGTADEQYF. The DNA for the CDR3 is TGCGCCAGCAGCTCGGGGACAGCGGACGAGCAGTACTTC.

This clone was seen once. The genes are TRBV4-2 and TRBJ2-3, with 7 bases matching TRBD1. The V gene end was trimmed by 4 bases and the J gene end by 6 bases; junction bases not matched to a gene: 7. The length of the CDR3 is 14 residues. Germline V gene sequence: CDR1 LGHNA, CDR2 YNFKEQ. The CDR3 spells CASSPRGSRDTQYF. DNA for the CDR3: TGTGCCAGCAGCCCCAGGGGGAGTAGGGATACGCAGTATTTT.